Below, 29 T cell receptor beta chains from the same sample are listed, as sequenced in a study of post-analysis software for immune sequencing data. General study findings and limits: About 5 TRBV segments occurring more often in patients than controls included TRBV5-6, TRBV5-1 and TRBV20-1.

Presence of unique molecular identifiers characterized the TCR beta cDNA libraries. TCRdb recomputed calls from the PCR reads with MiXCR, one row per CDR3 protein. Counted here are roughly 800,000 distinct CDR3 sequences, roughly 27% occurring once; the ten biggest clones make up under 0.7%. These TCRs' antigens remain unknown. The sample was blood. The receptors originated from a girl aged 10 to 17 with multiple sclerosis.

J is TRBJ1-2 and V is TRBV15; D gene ambiguous. CDR1 and CDR2 (germline): LNHNV, YYDKDF (reference sequence). Trimming removed 1 base at V and 8 bases at J, with 17 bases between. The CDR3 is 15 amino acids. The CDR3, as DNA: TGTGCCACCAGCAGAGTCACCCAAGACCCCAGCGGCTACACCTTC. This codes for CATSRVTQDPSGYTF. The variable domain in full, with the rest retrieved from reference TRBV15 and TRBJ1-2, is DAMVIQNPRYQVTQFGKPVTLSCSQTLNHNVMYWYQQKSSQAPKLLFHYYDKDFNNEADTPDNFQSRRPNTSFCFLDIRSPGLGDTAMYLCATSRVTQDPSGYTFGSGTRLTVV.

Here the CDR3 reads CSVEQGAQRDTQYF. CDR3 bases: TGCAGCGTGGAACAGGGGGCGCAGAGAGATACGCAGTATTTT. The chain employs TRBV29-1 and TRBJ2-3; 9 bases line up with TRBD1. Germline V gives CDR1 SQVTM, CDR2 ANQGSEA. Losses at the gene ends were 6 bases for V and 5 bases for J; bases not matched to a gene: 9. This CDR3 has 14 amino acids.

CDR3 amino acids: CASSTGALPGNTEAFF. CDR3 bases: TGCGCCAGCAGTACCGGGGCCCTCCCCGGCAACACTGAAGCTTTCTTT. The chain combines TRBV5-1 with TRBJ1-1, with a tentative D call TRBD1 (5 bases). In germline, CDR1 is SGHRS, CDR2 YFSETQ. The CDR3 runs to 16 residues. V lost 5 bases to trimming and J lost 2 bases, with 19 bases between them.

This clonotype was seen only a few times. The chain combines TRBV20-1 with TRBJ1-5; perhaps TRBD1 as D (5 bases). V was clipped by 0 bases and J by 1 base, with 13 bases between them. The CDR3 runs 16 residues. Germline CDR1 DFQATT, CDR2 SNEGSKA (reference sequence). The CDR3 protein is CSARDLGVISNQPQHF. The CDR3 nucleotides are TGCAGTGCTAGAGATTTAGGGGTTATCAGCAATCAGCCCCAGCATTTT.

The table lists this clonotype with many counts. The gene calls are TRBV9 and TRBJ2-1; a weak D match, TRBD2 (6 bases). There are 15 residues in the CDR3. Trimming stripped 3 bases from V and 5 bases from J, with 15 bases between. Germline assignment: CDR1 SGDLS and CDR2 YYNGEE. CDR3 DNA sequence: TGTGCCAGCAGCGCCTGGGAGGCGGCGGACAATGAGCAGTTCTTC. The encoded protein is CASSAWEAADNEQFF.

The chain combines TRBV29-1 with TRBJ2-5; D might be TRBD2 (5 bases). The CDR3 spans 13 residues. Germline V CDR1 and CDR2: SQVTM, ANQGSEA. The V end lost 6 bases, the J end lost 7 bases, and 18 bases lay between the germline ends. As DNA, the CDR3 is TGCAGCGTGAAGGACGCGGGCGACGTGACCCAGTACTTC. Protein sequence: CSVKDAGDVTQYF.

This clonotype was seen only once. The V and J genes are TRBV5-1 and TRBJ2-3; TRBD2 matches at 13 bases. The CDR3 loop spans 20 amino acids. Losses at the gene ends were 4 bases for V and 1 base for J; bases not matched to a gene: 15. Germline V CDR1 and CDR2: SGHRS, YFSETQ. Here the CDR3 reads CASSRSPGLAGLIGTDTQYF. DNA of the CDR3: TGCGCCAGCAGCAGAAGCCCGGGACTAGCGGGATTAATAGGCACAGATACGCAGTATTTT.

This rearrangement joins TRBV25-1 to TRBJ2-5, with D maybe TRBD1 (6 bases). This CDR3 comprises 13 residues. Per the germline V gene, CDR1 is MGHDK and CDR2 is SYGVNS. Trimming cost V 10 bases and J 1 base, with 13 bases left between them. The CDR3 DNA reads as TGTGCCAACAGGCGGACAGCCCAAGAGACCCAGTACTTC. Translation gives CANRRTAQETQYF.

A note on this clonotype: One junction end does not reproduce the germline sequence, and a read error may be involved. The chain has TRBV3-1 and TRBJ2-3; the D is unclear. CDR1 LGHDT and CDR2 YNNKEL come from the germline V gene (reference sequence). The CDR3 spans 11 residues. This chain's CDR3 is CTSSQDYTQYF. Written as DNA, the CDR3 is TGTACCAGCAGCCAAGACTATACGCAGTATTTT.

The rearrangement joins TRBV10-3 to TRBJ2-7; D possibly corresponds to TRBD1 (6 bases). Gene TRBJ2-5 matches the end of the DNA better, so the J call may be wrong. This CDR3 has 15 residues. CDR1 is ENHRY and CDR2 is SYGVKD in the germline V gene. Written as DNA, the CDR3 is TGTGCCATCAGTGAGCTAGAAGGGGGTGAGGAGACCCAGTACTTC. Its translation is CAISELEGGEETQYF.

V is TRBV5-4 and J is TRBJ2-5, with 7 nucleotides matching TRBD1. This CDR3 spans 15 amino acids. CDR1 and CDR2 (germline): SGHNT, YYREEE (reference sequence). Unmatched junction bases numbered 16, after V lost 3 bases and J lost 11 bases. The CDR3: CASSSTGQWVNEQYF. In nucleotides, the CDR3 is TGTGCCAGCAGCTCGACGGGACAGTGGGTCAATGAGCAGTACTTC.

V is TRBV6-4 and J is TRBJ1-1; 10 positions match TRBD1. The J segment lost 5 bases and the V segment lost 3 bases, leaving 3 bases of the junction unmatched. The CDR3 is made up of 14 amino acids. The germline CDR1 and CDR2 sequences are MRHNA and SNTAGT. The CDR3 DNA reads TGTGCCAGCAGTGAAGGGGACAGGGGTACTGAAGCTTTCTTT. Amino acids: CASSEGDRGTEAFF.

For this clonotype: One end of the junction does not line up with germline, which may come from a read error. The chain is built from TRBV10-3 and TRBJ2-7, with 10 nucleotides matching TRBD1. Germline V gene sequence: CDR1 ENHRY, CDR2 SYGVKD. This CDR3 has 16 amino acids. Here the CDR3 reads CAISESRDRGSYEQYF. The CDR3 nucleotides are TGTGCCATCAGTGAGTCGAGGGACAGGGGTTCCTACGAACAGTACTTC.

The rearrangement joins TRBV5-1 to TRBJ1-2; perhaps TRBD1 as D (5 bases). CDR1 and CDR2 (germline): SGHRS, YFSETQ. V was pared by 3 bases and J by 4 bases, with 16 bases between. The CDR3 contains 15 residues. The chain's CDR3 is CASSSGTKGGYGYTF. As DNA, the CDR3 is TGCGCCAGCAGCTCGGGGACTAAAGGAGGCTATGGCTACACCTTC. The full variable domain, in which reference TRBV5-1 and TRBJ1-2 provide the parts outside the CDR3, is KAGVTQTPRYLIKTRGQQVTLSCSPISGHRSVSWYQQTPGQGLQFLFEYFSETQRNKGNFPGRFSGRQFSNSRSEMNVSTLELGDSALYLCASSSGTKGGYGYTFGSGTRLTVV.

This clonotype came up a few times. CDR3 residues: CASSLRAGAQETQYF. The DNA for the CDR3 is TGTGCCAGCAGCTTACGAGCGGGTGCTCAAGAGACCCAGTACTTC. The V and J genes are TRBV7-9 and TRBJ2-5, with D possibly being TRBD2 (6 bases). This CDR3 has 15 residues. With 2 bases removed from V and 2 bases from J, the gap between germline ends came to 12 bases. The germline V gene encodes CDR1 SEHNR and CDR2 FQNEAQ (reference sequence). The entire variable domain, with the rest obtained from reference TRBV7-9 and TRBJ2-5, is as follows: DTGVSQNPRHKITKRGQNVTFRCDPISEHNRLYWYRQTLGQGPEFLTYFQNEAQLEKSRLLSDRFSAERPKGSFSTLEIQRTEQGDSAMYLCASSLRAGAQETQYFGPGTRLLVL.

This clonotype was seen more than once but under ten times. DNA of the CDR3: TGTGCCAGCAGCTCCCACCCTCAGGGGGTGAGCAATCAGCCCCAGCATTTT. As protein: CASSSHPQGVSNQPQHF. This chain connects TRBV7-2 to TRBJ1-5; the match to TRBD1 covers 7 bases. CDR1 is SGHTA, CDR2 FQGNSA, per germline. The CDR3 length is 17 residues. V lost 4 bases and J lost 1; bases outside the gene matches: 10. Based on the CDR3 plus reference TRBV7-2 and TRBJ1-5, the full variable domain is GAGVSQSPSNKVTEKGKDVELRCDPISGHTALYWYRQSLGQGLEFLIYFQGNSAPDKSGLPSDRFSAERTGGSVSTLTIQRTQQEDSAVYLCASSSHPQGVSNQPQHFGDGTRLSIL.

The chain employs TRBV20-1 and TRBJ2-5; D is unresolved. Per germline, CDR1 DFQATT and CDR2 SNEGSKA (reference sequence). Trimming shortened V by 6 bases and J by 2 bases, and 13 bases separated the two germline ends. The CDR3 has 13 residues. CDR3 region: CSAPLVQQETQYF. The DNA of the CDR3 is TGCAGTGCCCCTCTGGTACAGCAAGAGACCCAGTACTTC.

About this clonotype itself: This clone may be a read error of a much larger clone one base away. The rearrangement joins TRBV4-1 to TRBJ1-2, with unresolved D. There are 14 residues in the CDR3. CDR1 and CDR2 (germline): MGHRA, YSYEKL. DNA for the CDR3: TGCGACAGCAGCCATTCTCACCTCCCGGAGGGCTACACCTTC. It is translated as CDSSHSHLPEGYTF.

The genes are TRBV2 and TRBJ2-7; weak D call: TRBD1 (6 bases). The J call is in doubt because the DNA end fits TRBJ2-4 better. Per germline, CDR1 SNHLY and CDR2 FYNNEI. This CDR3 has 17 residues. The DNA for the CDR3 is TGTGCCAGCAGCCAAGTCGGGACACCTGATGCCAAAAACATTCAGTACTTC. It is translated as CASSQVGTPDAKNIQYF.

This clonotype was seen only a few times. This sequence joins TRBV5-7 and TRBJ2-4; D perhaps matches TRBD1 (6 bases). Being an ORF, TRBV5-7 has a function that is uncertain. V was clipped by 4 bases and J by 3 bases, with 14 bases between them. The CDR3 covers 15 residues. CDR3 DNA: TGTGCCAGCAGCAACAGGGTTGAGGGCAAAAACATTCAGTACTTC. Translation gives CASSNRVEGKNIQYF.

V usage is TRBV6-2 or TRBV6-3 and J usage is TRBJ2-3, with D hard to call. The germline V and J ends were trimmed by 6 bases and 2 bases, with 15 bases remaining between them. CDR1 and CDR2 (germline): MNHEY, SVGEGT. This CDR3 has 15 residues. The CDR3 loop reads CASSPGRLPTDTQYF. The DNA for the CDR3 is TGTGCCAGCAGCCCAGGACGGCTACCCACAGATACGCAGTATTTT.

This clonotype came up a few times. The chain is built from TRBV28 and TRBJ2-3; D possibly corresponds to TRBD2 (5 bases). The germline gives CDR1 MDHEN, CDR2 SYDVKM. Deletions cut 6 bases from V and 0 bases from J, with 13 bases between. This CDR3 is 15 amino acids long. The chain's CDR3 is CASSPASGSTDTQYF. CDR3 nucleotide sequence: TGTGCCAGCAGCCCGGCCAGCGGTAGCACAGATACGCAGTATTTT.

The table lists this clonotype with a few counts. The gene calls are TRBV6-1 and TRBJ1-5; the D gene is possibly TRBD1 (5 bases). Trimming took 3 bases from V and 5 from J, leaving 11 bases between them. This CDR3 is 14 amino acids long. Germline assignment: CDR1 MNHNS and CDR2 SASEGT. The CDR3 region is CASSEVRGDQPQHF. CDR3 in DNA: TGTGCCAGCAGTGAGGTTCGGGGGGATCAGCCCCAGCATTTT.

This clonotype was observed once. J is TRBJ2-1 and V is TRBV20-1; TRBD1 or TRBD2 may be the D gene (5 bases each). CDR1 and CDR2 (germline): DFQATT, SNEGSKA (reference sequence). The CDR3 runs 16 residues. The V end was cut by 3 bases, the J end by 13 bases, with 28 bases between. The CDR3: CSASISDRGVGQAQFF. CDR3 DNA: TGCAGTGCTAGTATATCCGATCGGGGAGTTGGACAAGCACAGTTCTTC.

This chain's CDR3 is CASARQSGRLEDTQYF. The CDR3 DNA follows: TGTGCCAGCGCGAGACAAAGCGGGAGGTTGGAAGATACGCAGTATTTT. V is TRBV9 and J is TRBJ2-3; 9 positions agree with TRBD2. The CDR3 is 16 amino acids. The V gene's germline CDR1 is SGDLS and CDR2 YYNGEE. Trimming cost V 7 bases and J 5 bases; bases outside gene matches: 14.

V is TRBV20-1 and J is TRBJ2-7, with TRBD2 matching 7 bases. The CDR3 contains 13 residues. The V gene's germline CDR1 is DFQATT and CDR2 SNEGSKA (reference sequence). V shed 5 bases, J shed 4 bases, and the junction held 8 bases outside the gene matches. The chain's CDR3 is CSASPSGVYEQYF. The CDR3 nucleotides are TGCAGTGCTTCCCCCAGCGGGGTATACGAGCAGTACTTC.

This clonotype was detected only a few times. The chain joins TRBV12-3 or TRBV12-4 to TRBJ1-6, with D perhaps TRBD1 (6 bases). This CDR3 has 14 amino acids. With 6 bases removed from V and 10 bases from J, the gap between germline ends came to 16 bases. This chain's CDR3 is CASSSTGIGSPLHF. DNA for the CDR3: TGTGCCAGCAGCTCCACAGGGATTGGATCACCCCTCCACTTT.

This clonotype has only a few counts. The V and J genes are TRBV28 and TRBJ1-1; D uncertain. CDR3 length: 14 amino acids. V lost 5 bases and J 5 bases, leaving 15 bases between the germline ends. CDR1 is MDHEN and CDR2 is SYDVKM in the germline V gene. This CDR3 is CASSEPAPRTEAFF. The DNA for the CDR3 is TGTGCCAGCAGTGAACCGGCCCCGAGGACTGAAGCTTTCTTT. Variable domain in full (rest from reference TRBV28 and TRBJ1-1): DVKVTQSSRYLVKRTGEKVFLECVQDMDHENMFWYRQDPGLGLRLIYFSYDVKMKEKGDIPEGYSVSREKKERFSLILESASTNQTSMYLCASSEPAPRTEAFFGQGTRLTVV.

J is TRBJ2-3 and V is TRBV9, with no clear D. Trimming shortened V by 0 bases and J by 7 bases, and 12 bases separated the two germline ends. This CDR3 is 14 amino acids long. Germline assignment: CDR1 SGDLS and CDR2 YYNGEE. As DNA, the CDR3 is TGTGCCAGCAGCGTAGAAGGCCGGCTTTATACGCAGTATTTT. It yields the protein CASSVEGRLYTQYF.